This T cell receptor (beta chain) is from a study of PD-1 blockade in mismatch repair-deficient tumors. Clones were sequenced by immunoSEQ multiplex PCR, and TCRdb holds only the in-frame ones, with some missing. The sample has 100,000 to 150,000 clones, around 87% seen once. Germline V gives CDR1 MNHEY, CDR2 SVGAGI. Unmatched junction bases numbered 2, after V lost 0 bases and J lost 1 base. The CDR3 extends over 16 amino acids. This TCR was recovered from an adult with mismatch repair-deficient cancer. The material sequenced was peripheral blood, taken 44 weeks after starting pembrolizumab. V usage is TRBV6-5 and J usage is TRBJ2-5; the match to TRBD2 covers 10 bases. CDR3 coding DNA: TGTGCCAGCAGTTACTCGCGGACTAGCGGCCAAGAGACCCAGTACTTC. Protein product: CASSYSRTSGQETQYF.